This TCR beta chain was sequenced during a study of CD8 T cells in Susac syndrome. This clonotype was counted once. Trimming removed 6 bases from V and 0 bases from J, with 15 bases in between. Germline lookup yields CDR1 DFQATT and CDR2 SNEGSKA (reference sequence). The CDR3 is made up of 15 amino acids. Negative magnetic isolation gave CD8+ and CD4+ cells; FACS enriched CD8+ TEMRA. Random hexamers were used to reverse transcribe the RNA input (about 0.5 to 1 ug). Amplification of TCR beta CDR3 spanned 54 Vbeta and 13 Jbeta via immunoSEQ multiplex PCR. TCRdb independently ran MiXCR on the immunoSEQ multiplex PCR reads; one entry per CDR3 protein. This table has some 110,000 distinct CDR3 sequences, 90% to 95% appearing once.

Sequenced sample: CD4+ T cells from PBMCs. This clonotype was obtained from a human donor in good health. The rearrangement links TRBV20-1 to TRBJ1-5; no firm D call. For the CDR3, the DNA is TGCAGTGCCTCAATTAACCCCTATAGCAATCAGCCCCAGCATTTT. Translating gives CSASINPYSNQPQHF.